The source of this T cell receptor (beta chain) is a study of identical twins. Study-level results: Among monozygotic twins, out-of-frame TCR alpha sharing exceeded what models predicted.

The table lists this clonotype with many counts. Its antigen is as yet unknown. This CDR3 region has 17 residues. Between the trimmed V and J ends, which lost 4 bases and 3 bases, there was a span of 18 bases. TCRdb analysed the 5' RACE reads with MiXCR anew, one entry per CDR3 protein. Found here are about 520,000 distinct CDR3 sequences, around 20% of them singletons; the top ten hold about 0.99%. These same records also appear under a second study, on T cells expressing NK-cell markers.

The sample was CD4+ T cells sorted from blood. This clonotype originated in a woman in her late teens or twenties in good health. V and J are TRBV12-3 or TRBV12-4 and TRBJ1-4; D gene ambiguous. The CDR3 DNA reads TGTGCCAGCAGTTGGGGAGAGTTCGGTTTTGCTAATGAAAAACTGTTTTTT. As protein: CASSWGEFGFANEKLFF.